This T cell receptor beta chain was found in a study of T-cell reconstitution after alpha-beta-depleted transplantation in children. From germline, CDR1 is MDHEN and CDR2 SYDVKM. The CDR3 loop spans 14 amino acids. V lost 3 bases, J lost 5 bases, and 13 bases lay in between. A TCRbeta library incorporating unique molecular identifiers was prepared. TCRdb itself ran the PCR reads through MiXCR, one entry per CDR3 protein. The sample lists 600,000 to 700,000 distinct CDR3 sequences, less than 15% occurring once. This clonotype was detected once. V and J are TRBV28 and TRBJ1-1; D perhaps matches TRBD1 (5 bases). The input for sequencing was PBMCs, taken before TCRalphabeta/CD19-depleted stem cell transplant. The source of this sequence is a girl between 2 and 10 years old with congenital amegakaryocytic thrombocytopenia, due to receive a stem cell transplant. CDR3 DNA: TGTGCCAGCAGTTTTTGGCAGGGTGGAACTGAAGCTTTCTTT. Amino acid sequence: CASSFWQGGTEAFF. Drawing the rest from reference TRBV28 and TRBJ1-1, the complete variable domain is DVKVTQSSRYLVKRTGEKVFLECVQDMDHENMFWYRQDPGLGLRLIYFSYDVKMKEKGDIPEGYSVSREKKERFSLILESASTNQTSMYLCASSFWQGGTEAFFGQGTRLTVV.